Listed here are 26 T cell receptor beta chains from one sample, sequenced in a study of T-cell memory formation after mild COVID-19. TCRdb analysed the 5' RACE reads with MiXCR anew, one entry per CDR3 protein. The table includes 350,000 to 500,000 distinct CDR3 sequences, 18% detected once. Sample: PBMCs or a T cell subset sorted from them (not recorded which). The receptors were sampled from a man aged 18 to 29 who had mild COVID-19 (a few samples of this study predate the infection). Cell type and time point are not known.

J is TRBJ2-3 and V is TRBV7-9, with D perhaps matching TRBD2 (6 bases). This CDR3 is 15 amino acids long. Germline V gene lookup returns CDR1 SEHNR and CDR2 FQNEAQ (reference sequence). Trimming cost V 5 bases and J 2 bases, with 14 bases left between them. The CDR3 loop is CASSKNRGTTDTQYF. In nucleotides, the CDR3 is TGTGCCAGCAGCAAGAACCGGGGGACCACAGATACGCAGTATTTT.

This rearrangement joins TRBV12-3 or TRBV12-4 to TRBJ1-1; 11 nucleotides agree with TRBD1. This CDR3 spans 15 amino acids. Unmatched junction bases numbered 5, after V lost 4 bases and J lost 4 bases. CDR3 loop: CASSWGQGGVTEAFF. CDR3 nucleotides: TGTGCCAGCAGTTGGGGACAGGGGGGGGTCACTGAAGCTTTCTTT.

The chain is built from TRBV5-4 and TRBJ2-7; D assignment may be TRBD1 or TRBD2 (6 bases each). CDR1 is SGHNT and CDR2 is YYREEE in the germline V gene (reference sequence). The ends were cut back, 4 bases at V and 2 bases at J, with 22 bases in the middle. The CDR3 contains 17 residues. The DNA of the CDR3 is TGTGCCAGCAGCGGACCGTCCGGGGGCCGGAACGCCTACGAGCAGTACTTC. This translates into CASSGPSGGRNAYEQYF.

The chain carries TRBV5-1 and TRBJ1-2; the match to TRBD1 covers 7 bases. CDR3 length: 15 residues. The trim removed 5 bases at V and 6 bases at J, leaving 13 bases unmatched. The germline V gene encodes CDR1 SGHRS and CDR2 YFSETQ. CDR3 sequence reads: CASRRPSDRVDGYTF. The CDR3 bases are TGCGCCAGCAGACGGCCCTCAGACAGGGTTGATGGCTACACCTTC.

This clonotype was counted a few times. CDR3 sequence (DNA): TGCAGTGCTAGATACAGTCTAGGCTATGGCTACACCTTC. Translation gives CSARYSLGYGYTF. The chain has TRBV20-1 and TRBJ1-2, with D unclear. Germline CDR1 is DFQATT and CDR2 is SNEGSKA (reference sequence). Trimming took 2 bases from V and 4 from J, leaving 11 bases between them. CDR3 length equals 13 residues.

The rearrangement links TRBV12-3 or TRBV12-4 to TRBJ1-1, with a possible D match to TRBD1 (5 bases). V was pared by 8 bases and J by 8 bases, with 24 bases between. The CDR3 runs 15 residues. The CDR3 here is CASSLGPGPVSEAFF. Written as DNA, the CDR3 is TGTGCCAGCTCACTGGGGCCGGGACCCGTATCGGAAGCTTTCTTT.

This clonotype was observed a handful of times. The V call is TRBV4-3, the J call TRBJ2-5; 7 positions match TRBD2. J gave up 1 base and V 0 bases, and 11 bases lay outside the gene matches. This CDR3 is 18 amino acids long. The germline V gene has CDR1 LGHNA and CDR2 YSLEER. The CDR3 is CASSQEVAGGYSQETQYF. Written as DNA, the CDR3 is TGCGCCAGCAGCCAAGAGGTAGCCGGGGGGTATTCCCAAGAGACCCAGTACTTC.

The chain recombines TRBV29-1 with TRBJ2-2, with D possibly TRBD2 on 6 matching bases. Deletions cut 8 bases from V and 0 bases from J, with 10 bases between. The CDR3 has 13 amino acids. The germline V gene encodes CDR1 SQVTM and CDR2 ANQGSEA. The CDR3 sequence: CSCGIPNTGELFF. The CDR3 DNA is TGCAGCTGCGGGATACCGAACACCGGGGAGCTGTTTTTT.

The J gene is TRBJ1-1, the V gene TRBV21-1. TRBV21-1 represents a pseudogene. This CDR3 has 15 residues. The CDR3 nucleotides read TGTGCCAGCAGCAAATGTCGGTCAGACGCCTATGCGGCTTTCTTT. Translated: CASSKCRSDAYAAFF.

The chain combines TRBV5-1 with TRBJ1-1; 7 bases match TRBD1. There are 14 residues in the CDR3. The germline CDR1 and CDR2 sequences are SGHRS and YFSETQ. The V segment lost 4 bases and the J segment 1 base; nucleotides outside the gene matches: 4. The CDR3 DNA reads as TGCGCCAGCAGCGGAGGACAGGAGAACACTGAAGCTTTCTTT. Translating it yields CASSGGQENTEAFF.

This clonotype was detected a few times. The rearrangement uses TRBV6-1 and TRBJ1-5; D remains ambiguous. Trimming shortened V by 0 bases and J by 7 bases, and 16 bases separated the two germline ends. The CDR3 extends over 16 amino acids. Germline V gene lookup returns CDR1 MNHNS and CDR2 SASEGT. CDR3 in amino acids: CASSEALPTPWQPQHF. CDR3 coding DNA: TGTGCCAGCAGTGAAGCATTGCCGACCCCATGGCAGCCCCAGCATTTT.

Comments on this clonotype: A much larger clone lies a single base off, so this may be a read error. V gene TRBV5-6 combines with J gene TRBJ2-2; no clear D gene. Germline V gives CDR1 SGHDT, CDR2 YYEEEE. There are 15 residues in the CDR3. CDR3 nucleotide sequence: TGTGCCAGCAGCTTGGGCGGTCAGAACACCTGGGAGCTGTTTTTT. Its protein product is CASSLGGQNTWELFF.

J is TRBJ1-1 and V is TRBV18, with D maybe TRBD1 (5 bases). The CDR3 loop spans 16 amino acids. Germline lookup yields CDR1 KGHSH and CDR2 LQKENI. V was clipped by 3 bases and J by 5 bases, with 19 bases between them. In DNA form, the CDR3 reads TGTGCCAGCTCACCTCACCCTCCGGGGTCAGGGACTGAAGCTTTCTTT. This sequence encodes CASSPHPPGSGTEAFF.

Only a few counts were recorded for this clonotype. The gene calls are TRBV12-3 or TRBV12-4 and TRBJ1-3, with a possible D match to TRBD1 (6 bases). The length of the CDR3 is 13 residues. The V gene lost 4 bases and the J gene lost 3 bases, with 7 bases spanning the gap. The CDR3 nucleotides read TGTGCCAGCAGTTGGACAGTTGGAAACACCATATATTTT. Its protein product is CASSWTVGNTIYF.

This chain uses TRBV20-1 with TRBJ2-7, with TRBD2 as a possible D gene (5 bases). CDR1 and CDR2 (germline): DFQATT, SNEGSKA (reference sequence). The CDR3 runs 14 residues. Deletions cut 0 bases from V and 4 bases from J, with 13 bases between. CDR3 loop: CSARDSPRGYEQYF. The CDR3, as DNA: TGCAGTGCTAGAGATAGCCCTCGGGGTTACGAGCAGTACTTC.

This clonotype has only a few counts. The chain employs TRBV18 and TRBJ2-7; possibly TRBD2 for D (6 bases). Germline V lookup: CDR1 KGHSH, CDR2 LQKENI. The CDR3 runs 14 residues. Trimming took 3 bases from V and 2 from J, leaving 11 bases between them. The CDR3 region is CASSPNGLPYEQYF. The CDR3, as DNA: TGTGCCAGCTCACCGAACGGACTACCCTACGAGCAGTACTTC.

This clonotype came up many times. The chain links TRBV5-5 to TRBJ2-7; D unclear. The CDR3 consists of 13 residues. The germline V gene has CDR1 SGHKS and CDR2 YYEKEE (reference sequence). The V gene lost 0 bases and the J gene lost 3 bases, with 7 bases spanning the gap. The CDR3 nucleotides read TGTGCCAGCAGCTTGGAAGCAGTCTACGAGCAGTACTTC. The encoded protein is CASSLEAVYEQYF.

This clonotype was detected a few times. This chain connects TRBV7-2 to TRBJ2-5; the match to TRBD2 covers 9 bases. The J segment lost 5 bases and the V segment lost 7 bases, leaving 8 bases of the junction unmatched. There are 14 residues in the CDR3. Looked up from germline, CDR1 is SGHTA and CDR2 is FQGNSA. The CDR3 loop is CASKRGGAGETQYF. The CDR3, as DNA: TGTGCCAGCAAGCGCGGGGGGGCCGGGGAGACCCAGTACTTC.

This chain joins TRBV29-1 and TRBJ1-1; D is ambiguous. CDR1 and CDR2 (germline): SQVTM, ANQGSEA. V lost 0 bases to trimming and J lost 4 bases, with 12 bases between them. CDR3 length: 14 residues. This CDR3 reads CSVEDFNVATEAFF. In nucleotides, the CDR3 is TGCAGCGTTGAAGATTTCAACGTAGCCACTGAAGCTTTCTTT.

The chain links TRBV7-2 to TRBJ2-3; D is unresolved. The CDR3 covers 12 residues. The V end was cut by 5 bases, the J end by 11 bases, with 14 bases between. Germline V gene data show CDR1 as SGHTA and CDR2 as FQGNSA. The CDR3 DNA reads as TGTGCCAGCAGCCACCCCTCCTCAAGGCAGTATTTT. This gives the protein CASSHPSSRQYF. Using reference TRBV7-2 and TRBJ2-3 for the parts outside the CDR3, the full variable domain is GAGVSQSPSNKVTEKGKDVELRCDPISGHTALYWYRQSLGQGLEFLIYFQGNSAPDKSGLPSDRFSAERTGGSVSTLTIQRTQQEDSAVYLCASSHPSSRQYFGPGTRLTVL.

This clonotype was seen more than once but under ten times. The rearrangement joins TRBV6-5 to TRBJ2-1, with a possible D match to TRBD2 (6 bases). The CDR3 spans 13 residues. Germline V gene data show CDR1 as MNHEY and CDR2 as SVGAGI. The V and J ends lost 4 bases and 10 bases respectively, with 14 bases between them. The CDR3 sequence is CASSWTNLAEQFF. CDR3 DNA sequence: TGTGCCAGCAGTTGGACTAATCTAGCGGAGCAGTTCTTC.

This clonotype has just a few counts. This chain uses TRBV5-1 with TRBJ1-3, with D unclear. CDR1 and CDR2 from the germline V gene are SGHRS and YFSETQ. There are 12 residues in the CDR3. The V gene lost 3 bases and the J gene lost 4 bases, with 5 bases spanning the gap. The CDR3 protein is CASSSEGNTIYF. The CDR3 DNA follows: TGCGCCAGCAGCTCGGAGGGAAACACCATATATTTT.

V is TRBV6-1 and J is TRBJ2-7, with D perhaps TRBD1 (5 bases). Trimming took off 6 bases at V and 3 bases at J, with 9 bases between the two ends. Germline V CDR1 and CDR2: MNHNS, SASEGT. The CDR3 loop spans 12 amino acids. The CDR3 reads CASSDSNYEQYV. In nucleotides, the CDR3 is TGTGCCAGCAGCGACAGCAACTACGAGCAGTACGTC.

This clonotype was detected a few times. This chain joins TRBV6-2 or TRBV6-3 and TRBJ1-5; no clear D. Germline lookup yields CDR1 MNHEY and CDR2 SVGEGT. V was shortened by 6 bases and J by 3 bases, with 6 bases between the two germline ends. The CDR3 consists of 12 residues. CDR3 DNA: TGTGCCAGCAGGGCAGTCAATCAGCCCCAGCATTTT. It codes for CASRAVNQPQHF.

This clonotype appeared a few times. The rearrangement uses TRBV12-3 or TRBV12-4 and TRBJ1-2; D gene uncertain. This CDR3 has 15 residues. V was pared by 8 bases and J by 4 bases, with 20 bases between. In DNA, the CDR3 is TGTGCCAGCCAAGGCGGGCTCCGAAGTGGCTATGGCTACACCTTC. This codes for CASQGGLRSGYGYTF.

This clonotype appeared a few times. The chain has TRBV7-9 and TRBJ2-1; 7 bases are shared with TRBD1. After removal of 2 bases from V and 6 bases from J, the junction contained 10 bases not matched to a gene. CDR1 is SEHNR and CDR2 is FQNEAQ in the germline V gene (reference sequence). This CDR3 spans 16 amino acids. CDR3 protein: CASSLPTRTGANEQFF. CDR3 sequence (DNA): TGTGCCAGCAGCTTACCGACTCGTACAGGGGCCAATGAGCAGTTCTTC. Drawing the rest from reference TRBV7-9 and TRBJ2-1, the complete variable domain is DTGVSQNPRHKITKRGQNVTFRCDPISEHNRLYWYRQTLGQGPEFLTYFQNEAQLEKSRLLSDRFSAERPKGSFSTLEIQRTEQGDSAMYLCASSLPTRTGANEQFFGPGTRLTVL.